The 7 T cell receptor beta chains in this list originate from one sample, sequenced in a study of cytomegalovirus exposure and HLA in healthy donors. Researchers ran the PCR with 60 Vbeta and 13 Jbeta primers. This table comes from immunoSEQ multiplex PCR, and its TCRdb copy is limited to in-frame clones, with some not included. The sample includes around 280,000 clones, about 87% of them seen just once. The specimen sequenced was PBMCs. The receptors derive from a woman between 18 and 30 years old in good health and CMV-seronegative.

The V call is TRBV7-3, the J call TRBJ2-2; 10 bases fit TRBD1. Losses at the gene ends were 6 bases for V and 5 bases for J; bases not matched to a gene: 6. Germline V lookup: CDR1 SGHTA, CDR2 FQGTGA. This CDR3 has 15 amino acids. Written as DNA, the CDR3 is TGTGCCAGCAGTATAGGGGGACAGGGGACCGGGGAGCTGTTTTTT. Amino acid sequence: CASSIGGQGTGELFF.

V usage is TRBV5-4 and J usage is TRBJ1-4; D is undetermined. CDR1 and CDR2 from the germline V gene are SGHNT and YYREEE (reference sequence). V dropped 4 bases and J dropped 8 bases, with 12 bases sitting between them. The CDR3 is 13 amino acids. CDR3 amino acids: CASSETSGEKLFF. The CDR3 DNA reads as TGTGCCAGCAGCGAAACTTCAGGAGAAAAACTGTTTTTT.

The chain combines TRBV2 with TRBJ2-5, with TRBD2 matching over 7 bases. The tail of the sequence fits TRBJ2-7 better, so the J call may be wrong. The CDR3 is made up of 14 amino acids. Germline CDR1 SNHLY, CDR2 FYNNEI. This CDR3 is CATRILASSYEQYF. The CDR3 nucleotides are TGTGCCACCCGTATACTAGCGAGCTCCTACGAGCAGTACTTC.

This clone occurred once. This CDR3 reads CASRGRPNFNEQFF. The CDR3 coding sequence is TGTGCCAGCAGGGGGCGACCTAATTTCAATGAGCAGTTCTTC. V and J are TRBV7-9 and TRBJ2-1; perhaps TRBD1 as D (5 bases). The CDR3 sequence is 14 residues long. Per germline, CDR1 SEHNR and CDR2 FQNEAQ (reference sequence). The V and J ends lost 6 bases and 6 bases respectively, with 15 bases between them.

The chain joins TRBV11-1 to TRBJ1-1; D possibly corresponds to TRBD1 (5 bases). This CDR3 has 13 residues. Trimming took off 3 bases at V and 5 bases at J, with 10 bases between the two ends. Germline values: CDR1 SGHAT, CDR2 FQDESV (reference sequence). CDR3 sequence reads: CASSFGGRTEAFF. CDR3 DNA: TGTGCCAGCAGCTTTGGGGGGAGGACTGAAGCTTTCTTT. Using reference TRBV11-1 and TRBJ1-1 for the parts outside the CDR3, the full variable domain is EAEVAQSPRYKITEKSQAVAFWCDPISGHATLYWYRQILGQGPELLVQFQDESVVDDSQLPKDRFSAERLKGVDSTLKIQPAELGDSAMYLCASSFGGRTEAFFGQGTRLTVV.

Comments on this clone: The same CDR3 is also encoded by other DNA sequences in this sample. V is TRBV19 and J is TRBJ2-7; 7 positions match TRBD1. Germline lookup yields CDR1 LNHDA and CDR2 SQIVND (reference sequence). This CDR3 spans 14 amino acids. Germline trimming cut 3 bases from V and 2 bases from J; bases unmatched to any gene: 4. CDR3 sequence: CASSITGTAYEQYF. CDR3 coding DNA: TGTGCCAGTAGTATTACCGGGACAGCCTACGAGCAGTACTTC. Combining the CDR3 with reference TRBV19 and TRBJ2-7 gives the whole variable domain DGGITQSPKYLFRKEGQNVTLSCEQNLNHDAMYWYRQDPGQGLRLIYYSQIVNDFQKGDIAEGYSVSREKKESFPLTVTSAQKNPTAFYLCASSITGTAYEQYFGPGTRLTVT.

The CDR3 sequence is CASSPTGSYGYTF. DNA for the CDR3: TGTGCCAGCAGCCCGACAGGGAGCTATGGCTACACCTTC. The genes are TRBV11-2 and TRBJ1-2, with 7 positions matching TRBD1. The CDR3 loop spans 13 amino acids. Germline-derived CDR1 and CDR2 are SGHAT and FQNNGV. V lost 5 bases, J lost 4 bases, and 4 bases stayed unmatched.